One sample yielded the 19 T cell receptor beta chains listed below, sequenced in a study of identical twins. A single record per CDR3 protein comes from TCRdb applying MiXCR to the 5' RACE reads. The table has approximately 410,000 distinct CDR3 sequences, about a fifth seen once. Sequences were obtained from naive T cells sorted from blood. The receptors shown here come from a man aged 45-65 years in good health.

The rearrangement links TRBV5-1 to TRBJ1-1; TRBD1 might be the D (5 bases). The CDR3 runs 12 residues. CDR1 SGHRS and CDR2 YFSETQ come from the germline V gene. V lost 5 bases to trimming and J lost 4 bases, with 9 bases between them. The CDR3 coding sequence is TGCGCCAGCAGGGACGGGGGCACTGAAGCTTTCTTT. Protein sequence: CASRDGGTEAFF.

This clonotype was found once. This chain links TRBV6-1 with TRBJ1-5; 8 bases are a match to TRBD1. The CDR3 runs 14 residues. V lost 7 bases and J lost 0; bases outside the gene matches: 2. Germline CDR1 and CDR2: MNHNS and SASEGT. The CDR3 DNA is TGTGCCAGCAACGACAGGGGTAGCAATCAGCCCCAGCATTTT. Encoded protein: CASNDRGSNQPQHF.

This clonotype showed up just a few times. The chain recombines TRBV27 with TRBJ2-1, with D possibly matching TRBD1 (6 bases). The CDR3 length is 14 residues. Germline CDR1 is MNHEY and CDR2 is SMNVEV (reference sequence). Deletions cut 2 bases from V and 8 bases from J, with 13 bases between. CDR3 nucleotides: TGTGCCAGCAGTTTAATGGGGGCCACCGATGAGCAGTTCTTC. Translated, it gives CASSLMGATDEQFF.

This chain links TRBV9 with TRBJ2-7, with 9 nucleotides matching TRBD2. The germline gives CDR1 SGDLS, CDR2 YYNGEE. The trim removed 2 bases at V and 5 bases at J, leaving 5 bases unmatched. CDR3 length: 14 amino acids. CDR3 in DNA: TGTGCCAGCAGCGTTAGCGGGAGTTTCGACGAGCAGTACTTC. Encoded protein: CASSVSGSFDEQYF.

V is TRBV7-2 and J is TRBJ1-1, with TRBD1 matching over 9 bases. Germline assignment: CDR1 SGHTA and CDR2 FQGNSA. This CDR3 is built from 14 residues. Unmatched junction bases numbered 7, after V lost 5 bases and J lost 6 bases. In DNA, the CDR3 is TGTGCCAGCAGCACCAGGGGACAGGGTCCTGAAGCTTTCTTT. This encodes CASSTRGQGPEAFF.

In its sample, this clonotype was seen many times. The V gene is TRBV5-1, the J gene TRBJ2-2; D is undetermined. CDR3 length: 14 amino acids. The ends were cut back, 0 bases at V and 4 bases at J, with 7 bases in the middle. Looked up from germline, CDR1 is SGHRS and CDR2 is YFSETQ. In nucleotides, the CDR3 is TGCGCCAGCAGCTTGGACCCTTTCACCGGGGAGCTGTTTTTT. The encoded protein is CASSLDPFTGELFF.

This clonotype came up many times. This sequence joins TRBV18 and TRBJ2-5; D is undetermined. The CDR3 contains 13 residues. Germline V gene lookup returns CDR1 KGHSH and CDR2 LQKENI. Trimming cost V 5 bases and J 5 bases, with 12 bases left between them. For the CDR3, the DNA is TGTGCCAGCTCATCTGGCGAGCCGGAGACCCAGTACTTC. This gives the protein CASSSGEPETQYF.

This clonotype has ten or more counts. The rearrangement joins TRBV9 to TRBJ2-6; D not certain. The germline V gene encodes CDR1 SGDLS and CDR2 YYNGEE. Trimming shortened V by 5 bases and J by 0 bases, and 3 bases separated the two germline ends. The CDR3 consists of 13 residues. The CDR3 spells CASRGSGANVLTF. The CDR3 coding sequence is TGTGCCAGCAGGGGCTCTGGGGCCAACGTCCTGACTTTC.

This clonotype has at least ten counts. The V and J genes are TRBV18 and TRBJ2-7, with D possibly being TRBD1 or TRBD2 (5 bases each). V lost 3 bases and J lost 1, with 7 bases in between. Germline V gene data show CDR1 as KGHSH and CDR2 as LQKENI. The CDR3 totals 13 residues. For the CDR3, the DNA is TGTGCCAGCTCACCGGGGGAGTCCTACGAGCAGTACTTC. Protein sequence: CASSPGESYEQYF.

V usage is TRBV20-1 and J usage is TRBJ2-2; 12 nucleotides match TRBD1. V shed 6 bases and J 0 bases; nucleotides not matched to a gene: 5. CDR1 and CDR2 from the germline V gene are DFQATT and SNEGSKA (reference sequence). CDR3 length: 16 residues. CDR3 residues: CSARDRGRSNTGELFF. CDR3 in DNA: TGCAGTGCCCGGGACAGGGGGCGATCGAACACCGGGGAGCTGTTTTTT.

A few counts support this clonotype. This chain joins TRBV6-2 or TRBV6-3 and TRBJ2-3; D is possibly TRBD1 (5 bases). The CDR3 covers 16 residues. Deletions cut 2 bases from V and 6 bases from J, with 18 bases between. Germline values: CDR1 MNHEY, CDR2 SVGEGT. The CDR3 loop reads CASSYIALLSGDTQYF. CDR3 in DNA: TGTGCCAGCAGTTACATCGCCCTACTATCAGGGGATACGCAGTATTTT.

J is TRBJ1-1 and V is TRBV5-5; no firm D call. From germline, CDR1 is SGHKS and CDR2 YYEKEE (reference sequence). Trimming left V 3 bases short and J 4 bases short, with 10 bases between. There are 13 residues in the CDR3. CDR3 coding DNA: TGTGCCAGCAGCTGGGTTACTGGCACTGAAGCTTTCTTT. It specifies CASSWVTGTEAFF. The whole variable domain, remainder taken from reference TRBV5-5 and TRBJ1-1, is DAGVTQSPTHLIKTRGQQVTLRCSPISGHKSVSWYQQVLGQGPQFIFQYYEKEERGRGNFPDRFSARQFPNYSSELNVNALLLGDSALYLCASSWVTGTEAFFGQGTRLTVV.

This clonotype was seen repeatedly, ten times or more. The chain couples TRBV5-1 to TRBJ2-5; D possibly corresponds to TRBD1 (5 bases). Germline CDR1 reads SGHRS; CDR2 reads YFSETQ. This CDR3 has 13 amino acids. Trimming took off 4 bases at V and 3 bases at J, with 10 bases between the two ends. The CDR3 nucleotides read TGCGCCAGCAGCGTGACAGTTAAAGAGACCCAGTACTTC. It encodes CASSVTVKETQYF.

The rearrangement links TRBV30 to TRBJ1-5; the match to TRBD1 covers 7 bases. CDR1 and CDR2 from the germline V gene are GTSNPN and SVGIG (reference sequence). The CDR3 totals 15 residues. The junction had 8 bases not matched to a gene; V was cut back by 1 base and J by 5 bases. The CDR3 here is CAWSETGKGYQPQHF. The DNA of the CDR3 is TGTGCCTGGAGTGAGACAGGGAAAGGGTATCAGCCCCAGCATTTT. Combining the CDR3 with reference TRBV30 and TRBJ1-5 gives the whole variable domain SQTIHQWPATLVQPVGSPLSLECTVEGTSNPNLYWYRQAAGRGLQLLFYSVGIGQISSEVPQNLSASRPQDRQFILSSKKLLLSDSGFYLCAWSETGKGYQPQHFGDGTRLSIL.

V and J are TRBV6-1 and TRBJ1-1; no clear D. Germline CDR1 reads MNHNS; CDR2 reads SASEGT. CDR3 length equals 15 residues. V was shortened by 2 bases and J by 11 bases, with 21 bases between the two germline ends. The CDR3 DNA reads as TGTGCCAGCAGTGAAACGCTGAACCCAACGCTGCCTGCTTTCTTT. This translates into CASSETLNPTLPAFF.

This clonotype was counted ten times or more. This chain connects TRBV10-3 to TRBJ1-2, with unresolved D. V lost 3 bases and J 3 bases, leaving 8 bases between the germline ends. Per germline, CDR1 ENHRY and CDR2 SYGVKD. The CDR3 has 13 residues. The CDR3 DNA reads TGTGCCATCAGTGAAGCCCGGGACTATGGCTACACCTTC. It translates to CAISEARDYGYTF.

This clonotype was observed at least ten times. The chain carries TRBV20-1 and TRBJ2-3, with D possibly matching TRBD1 (5 bases). The CDR3 contains 15 residues. Germline lookup yields CDR1 DFQATT and CDR2 SNEGSKA (reference sequence). V was trimmed by 0 bases and J by 4 bases, leaving 14 bases between them. CDR3 nucleotide sequence: TGCAGTGCTAGAGACGTTGGGCAGGGCTCAGATACGCAGTATTTT. Its translation is CSARDVGQGSDTQYF.

The chain recombines TRBV11-2 with TRBJ2-3; tentatively, D is TRBD1 (6 bases). The CDR3 loop spans 19 amino acids. With 5 bases removed from V and 1 base from J, the gap between germline ends came to 25 bases. CDR1 and CDR2 (germline): SGHAT, FQNNGV. The CDR3, as DNA: TGTGCCAGCAGCCCCGGGCGGTGGACAGTCCAGCAGGGCACAGATACGCAGTATTTT. It encodes CASSPGRWTVQQGTDTQYF.

This clonotype was seen a few times. The DNA of the CDR3 is TGTGCCAGCAGCCAAGATGGGGCATCTGGGGCCAACGTCCTGACTTTC. It is translated as CASSQDGASGANVLTF. V is TRBV4-2 and J is TRBJ2-6, with D perhaps matching TRBD1 (5 bases). With 0 bases removed from V and 1 base from J, the gap between germline ends came to 7 bases. Looked up from germline, CDR1 is LGHNA and CDR2 is YNFKEQ. The CDR3 is 16 residues long.